The 27 T cell receptor beta chains presented below share a single source sample, sequenced in a study of cytomegalovirus exposure and HLA in healthy donors (dated by TCRdb to 2016 to 2017). Library generation was performed with the immunoSEQ multiplex PCR assay. A mixture of 60 forward primers for TCR Vbeta segments and 13 reverse primers for TCR Jbeta segments was used in the multiplex PCR. TCRdb took this table from immuneACCESS and kept in-frame rearrangements with V and J called. Such tables lack part of the clones; where checked against another copy, unresolved V genes explain under half of the gap, and the rest is unexplained. The sample table holds 150,000 or so clones, of which around 81% were seen once. The ten most abundant clones make up 1.5% to 1.7% of the sample. The sequenced material came from PBMCs. These receptors were taken from a man aged 40-49 years in good health and CMV-seronegative.

V usage is TRBV11-1 and J usage is TRBJ2-2; D remains ambiguous. Germline assignment: CDR1 SGHAT and CDR2 FQDESV (reference sequence). CDR3 length equals 14 residues. Deletions cut 5 bases from V and 0 bases from J, with 7 bases between. The CDR3 coding sequence is TGTGCCAGCAGCCCTGGGCCGAACACCGGGGAGCTGTTTTTT. Translated, it gives CASSPGPNTGELFF.

V gene TRBV18 combines with J gene TRBJ2-7, with D possibly being TRBD1 (6 bases). This CDR3 spans 13 amino acids. The germline CDR1 and CDR2 sequences are KGHSH and LQKENI. Trimming took 4 bases from V and 7 from J, leaving 14 bases between them. CDR3 DNA: TGTGCCAGCTCACTTTACAGGGAGAGAGAGCAGTACGTC. Its protein product is CASSLYREREQYV.

For the CDR3, the DNA is TGCAGCGTTGTGTGGGAGGGAAACAGGGACGAGCAGTACTTC. Protein sequence: CSVVWEGNRDEQYF. This chain joins TRBV29-1 and TRBJ2-7; D perhaps matches TRBD2 (7 bases). V was cut by 4 bases and J by 5 bases, with 18 bases left in between. In germline, CDR1 is SQVTM, CDR2 ANQGSEA. The CDR3 extends over 14 amino acids.

As to this clone: The sample contains more than one DNA sequence encoding this CDR3. The chain links TRBV30 to TRBJ2-3; D may be TRBD2 (6 bases). V lost 4 bases and J 1 base, leaving 6 bases between the germline ends. Germline V gene sequence: CDR1 GTSNPN, CDR2 SVGIG (reference sequence). This CDR3 comprises 12 residues. CDR3 loop: CAWTSGTDTQYF. The CDR3 DNA reads as TGTGCCTGGACTAGCGGCACAGATACGCAGTATTTT. Full variable domain (remainder filled in from reference TRBV30 and TRBJ2-3): SQTIHQWPATLVQPVGSPLSLECTVEGTSNPNLYWYRQAAGRGLQLLFYSVGIGQISSEVPQNLSASRPQDRQFILSSKKLLLSDSGFYLCAWTSGTDTQYFGPGTRLTVL.

This chain uses TRBV10-3 with TRBJ2-5; 7 nucleotides align to TRBD2. The J call may be wrong; the DNA end is better matched by TRBJ2-7. The CDR3 covers 13 residues. Per germline, CDR1 ENHRY and CDR2 SYGVKD. The CDR3 protein is CAINWAGTNEQYF. The CDR3, as DNA: TGTGCCATCAATTGGGCAGGGACTAACGAGCAGTACTTC.

The rearrangement joins TRBV27 to TRBJ2-3; 12 nucleotides match TRBD2. The germline CDR1 and CDR2 sequences are MNHEY and SMNVEV (reference sequence). CDR3 length: 20 amino acids. J was trimmed by 6 bases and V by 7 bases; bases with no gene match: 23. In DNA, the CDR3 is TGTGCCAGCACCCCCGCCAGGGCTAGCGGGAGGGCCTTTTTATTGGATACGCAGTATTTT. It is translated as CASTPARASGRAFLLDTQYF.

The chain combines TRBV7-9 with TRBJ2-3, with 10 bases matching TRBD2. With V trimmed by 5 bases and J by 2 bases, 7 bases remained unmatched. Germline-derived CDR1 and CDR2 are SEHNR and FQNEAQ (reference sequence). This CDR3 contains 16 residues. CDR3 nucleotide sequence: TGTGCCAGCAGCCCACTAGCGGGACCTTTCACAGATACGCAGTATTTT. This sequence encodes CASSPLAGPFTDTQYF.

V gene TRBV14 combines with J gene TRBJ1-1, with 9 positions matching TRBD1. Germline V lookup: CDR1 SGHDN, CDR2 FVKESK. The CDR3 covers 16 residues. The J segment lost 3 bases and the V segment lost 3 bases, leaving 8 bases of the junction unmatched. In DNA form, the CDR3 reads TGTGCCAGCAGCCAGGAACGGACAGGGGCGTACACTGAAGCTTTCTTT. Its translation: CASSQERTGAYTEAFF.

This clone was seen more than once but under ten times. This sequence joins TRBV9 and TRBJ2-3; weak D call: TRBD1 (5 bases). Trimming removed 0 bases from V and 2 bases from J, with 10 bases in between. Looked up from germline, CDR1 is SGDLS and CDR2 is YYNGEE. CDR3 length: 15 residues. The CDR3 spells CASSVEVGATDTQYF. CDR3 in DNA: TGTGCCAGCAGCGTAGAAGTAGGGGCCACAGATACGCAGTATTTT.

The chain carries TRBV6-1 and TRBJ2-2; 8 positions agree with TRBD2. The CDR3 sequence is 15 residues long. J lost 3 bases, V lost 6 bases, and 6 bases had no gene match. CDR1 is MNHNS, CDR2 SASEGT, per germline. DNA for the CDR3: TGTGCCAGCAGCCCCGGGAGGGGTGACACCGGGGAGCTGTTTTTT. Its protein product is CASSPGRGDTGELFF.

Turning to this clone: Relative to the germline gene, one junction end is altered; a read error may explain this. The chain is built from TRBV15 and TRBJ1-5, with D unclear. This CDR3 contains 14 residues. Germline CDR1 is LNHNV and CDR2 is YYDKDF (reference sequence). CDR3 sequence: CVTSRGTGNQPQHF. The CDR3 region has the DNA TGTGTCACCAGCAGAGGAACGGGCAATCAGCCCCAGCATTTT.

V is TRBV18 and J is TRBJ2-5; 11 bases line up with TRBD2. Per the germline V gene, CDR1 is KGHSH and CDR2 is LQKENI. V lost 3 bases and J lost 4; bases outside the gene matches: 4. The CDR3 extends over 15 amino acids. CDR3 region: CASSPTSGIRETQYF. DNA of the CDR3: TGTGCCAGCTCACCGACTAGCGGGATTCGAGAGACCCAGTACTTC.

This chain links TRBV5-8 with TRBJ2-3; 9 bases match TRBD1. The junction had 11 bases not matched to a gene; V was cut back by 5 bases and J by 7 bases. The CDR3 consists of 15 residues. Per the germline V gene, CDR1 is SGHTS and CDR2 is YDEGEE. CDR3 region: CASRQPGTGYHTQYF. The CDR3, as DNA: TGTGCCAGCAGGCAACCCGGGACAGGGTATCATACGCAGTATTTT.

The chain carries TRBV19 and TRBJ1-1; D remains ambiguous. The CDR3 consists of 14 residues. The V and J ends lost 0 bases and 6 bases respectively, with 11 bases between them. Germline V gene lookup returns CDR1 LNHDA and CDR2 SQIVND (reference sequence). The CDR3 here is CASSIDRRLSEAFF. CDR3 DNA: TGTGCCAGTAGTATAGATCGCAGGTTATCTGAAGCTTTCTTT. The full variable domain, with the rest looked up from reference TRBV19 and TRBJ1-1, is DGGITQSPKYLFRKEGQNVTLSCEQNLNHDAMYWYRQDPGQGLRLIYYSQIVNDFQKGDIAEGYSVSREKKESFPLTVTSAQKNPTAFYLCASSIDRRLSEAFFGQGTRLTVV.

J is TRBJ2-7 and V is TRBV6-6; TRBD1 is a possible D gene (5 bases). The CDR3 contains 16 residues. Germline loops: CDR1 MNHNY, CDR2 SVGAGI (reference sequence). With 6 bases removed from V and 5 bases from J, the gap between germline ends came to 23 bases. This chain's CDR3 is CASSPRQSPFPNEQYF. In DNA form, the CDR3 reads TGTGCCAGCAGCCCTAGACAGTCACCGTTCCCTAACGAGCAGTACTTC.

V is TRBV29-1 and J is TRBJ2-7; TRBD1 is a possible D gene (6 bases). The germline V gene encodes CDR1 SQVTM and CDR2 ANQGSEA. The CDR3 runs to 15 residues. Trimming took off 7 bases at V and 0 bases at J, with 19 bases between the two ends. The chain's CDR3 is CSARRAGAISYEQYF. The CDR3 nucleotides read TGCAGCGCCCGACGGGCAGGGGCTATCTCCTACGAGCAGTACTTC.

This clone showed up just once. This sequence joins TRBV30 and TRBJ2-7; 8 positions match TRBD1. Germline V lookup: CDR1 GTSNPN, CDR2 SVGIG (reference sequence). The J segment lost 11 bases and the V segment lost 2 bases, leaving 11 bases of the junction unmatched. The CDR3 length is 13 residues. The CDR3 bases are TGTGCCTGGAGTTTGGACAGGGACGGGTGTAAGTACTTC. Residues: CAWSLDRDGCKYF.

The V call is TRBV25-1, the J call TRBJ1-4, with D possibly TRBD1 on 6 matching bases. Germline V lookup: CDR1 MGHDK, CDR2 SYGVNS. Trimming removed 5 bases at V and 0 bases at J, with 13 bases between. The CDR3 runs 16 residues. CDR3: CASSFDRFATNEKLFF. CDR3 nucleotides: TGTGCCAGCAGTTTCGACAGGTTTGCAACTAATGAAAAACTGTTTTTT. Using reference TRBV25-1 and TRBJ1-4 for the parts outside the CDR3, the full variable domain is EADIYQTPRYLVIGTGKKITLECSQTMGHDKMYWYQQDPGMELHLIHYSYGVNSTEKGDLSSESTVSRIRTEHFPLTLESARPSHTSQYLCASSFDRFATNEKLFFGSGTQLSVL.

The rearrangement joins TRBV19 to TRBJ2-2; D remains ambiguous. CDR3 length: 13 residues. Germline-derived CDR1 and CDR2 are LNHDA and SQIVND (reference sequence). The germline V and J ends were trimmed by 4 bases and 2 bases, with 5 bases remaining between them. The CDR3 DNA reads TGTGCCAGTAGTAGTTTAAACACCGGGGAGCTGTTTTTT. Its translation: CASSSLNTGELFF.

This chain uses TRBV27 with TRBJ2-3, with 11 nucleotides matching TRBD2. Germline CDR1 is MNHEY and CDR2 is SMNVEV (reference sequence). The length of the CDR3 is 17 residues. The trim removed 5 bases at V and 2 bases at J, leaving 9 bases unmatched. The CDR3 is CASSPTSLAGVTDTQYF. The CDR3 DNA follows: TGTGCCAGCAGTCCGACGTCACTAGCGGGGGTCACAGATACGCAGTATTTT.

This rearrangement joins TRBV29-1 to TRBJ1-2; D is possibly TRBD1 (5 bases). This CDR3 comprises 10 residues. Germline lookup yields CDR1 SQVTM and CDR2 ANQGSEA. Trimming pared 4 bases from V and 8 bases from J, leaving 8 bases between. CDR3 loop: CSVGGEGYTF. CDR3 nucleotide sequence: TGCAGCGTTGGGGGGGAAGGCTACACCTTC.

With respect to this clone: The junction departs from the called germline gene at one end, perhaps through a read error. J is TRBJ2-4 and V is TRBV5-4; TRBD2 aligns across 15 bases. The germline CDR1 and CDR2 sequences are SGHNT and YYREEE (reference sequence). The CDR3 spans 16 residues. The CDR3 region has the DNA TGTGCCAGCAGCGGAGGACTAGCGGGAGGGCCCAACAGTCAGTACTTC. Protein sequence: CASSGGLAGGPNSQYF.

The V call is TRBV7-2, the J call TRBJ1-1; D is unclear. This CDR3 comprises 12 residues. Germline V gene sequence: CDR1 SGHTA, CDR2 FQGNSA. V shed 4 bases and J shed 2 bases, with 5 bases lying between them. CDR3 sequence: CASSSVNTEAFF. CDR3 nucleotide sequence: TGTGCCAGCAGCTCCGTAAACACTGAAGCTTTCTTT.

The chain employs TRBV5-6 and TRBJ1-3; D is possibly TRBD1 (6 bases). The CDR3 length is 14 residues. V lost 3 bases, J lost 2 bases, and 9 bases lay in between. The germline V gene has CDR1 SGHDT and CDR2 YYEEEE. Written as DNA, the CDR3 is TGTGCCAGCAGCTCGCGGGGGCCTGGAAACACCATATATTTT. This encodes CASSSRGPGNTIYF.

This chain links TRBV28 with TRBJ2-3, with a weak D call TRBD1 (6 bases). Germline assignment: CDR1 MDHEN and CDR2 SYDVKM. The V end lost 5 bases, the J end lost 3 bases, and 15 bases lay between the germline ends. The CDR3 has 15 amino acids. Here the CDR3 reads CASSITGQLTDTQYF. The CDR3 coding sequence is TGTGCCAGCAGTATAACGGGACAACTAACAGATACGCAGTATTTT.

This rearrangement joins TRBV10-1 to TRBJ2-7, with 10 bases matching TRBD2. V gave up 4 bases and J gave up 0 bases; unmatched junction bases: 0. Germline CDR1 is WNHNN and CDR2 is SYGVQD (reference sequence). CDR3 size: 14 residues. The CDR3 DNA follows: TGCGCCAGCAGTGCTAGCGGGGGCTCCTACGAGCAGTACTTC. Its protein is CASSASGGSYEQYF.

The V call is TRBV5-6, the J call TRBJ1-5; possible D gene TRBD1, 6 bases. The germline V and J ends were trimmed by 6 bases and 7 bases, with 17 bases remaining between them. The germline V gene encodes CDR1 SGHDT and CDR2 YYEEEE. The CDR3 is made up of 14 amino acids. CDR3 in amino acids: CASTQTGSGQPQHF. CDR3 in DNA: TGTGCCAGCACCCAGACAGGATCGGGGCAGCCCCAGCATTTT.